Listed here are 8 T cell receptor beta chains from one sample, sequenced in a study of spatial heterogeneity in lung cancer. The time point was: sample taken at primary tumor resection. Whole RNA from tumor, nontumor lung or frozen PBMC was sequenced unsorted. MiXCR, applied by TCRdb to the 5' RACE reads, yields one record per CDR3 protein. The data contain about 40,000 distinct CDR3 sequences, roughly 5% of them singletons. The sequences come from PBMCs, collected at surgery. Receptors originate from a female donor with early-stage non-small cell lung cancer.

Many counts were recorded for this clonotype. The V and J genes are TRBV5-4 and TRBJ1-2; 8 bases align to TRBD1. Germline V CDR1 and CDR2: SGHNT, YYREEE (reference sequence). This CDR3 is built from 15 residues. V dropped 0 bases and J dropped 4; count of bases not matched to a gene: 5. The CDR3 reads CASSLDLGQVYGYTF. The CDR3 nucleotides read TGTGCCAGCAGCTTGGATCTGGGACAGGTCTATGGCTACACCTTC.

This clonotype was recorded at least ten times. This chain connects TRBV5-5 to TRBJ1-2; D is unclear. There are 13 residues in the CDR3. V dropped 2 bases and J dropped 3 bases, with 8 bases sitting between them. Per germline, CDR1 SGHKS and CDR2 YYEKEE (reference sequence). The CDR3 DNA sequence: TGTGCCAGCAGCTTAGGCCAGGACTATGGCTACACCTTC. Protein product: CASSLGQDYGYTF.

In this sample, this clonotype turned up many times. The chain's CDR3 is CASAPLGRRTDTQYF. The DNA for the CDR3 is TGTGCCAGCGCTCCCCTGGGGAGACGCACAGATACGCAGTATTTT. The V call is TRBV11-2, the J call TRBJ2-3; the D gene is possibly TRBD2 (5 bases). V was pared by 8 bases and J by 1 base, with 16 bases between. The V gene's germline CDR1 is SGHAT and CDR2 FQNNGV. This CDR3 has 15 amino acids.

This clonotype was seen a few times. The chain recombines TRBV19 with TRBJ2-2; D ambiguous. Germline CDR1 is LNHDA and CDR2 is SQIVND (reference sequence). V lost 1 base, J lost 3 bases, and 9 bases lay in between. The CDR3 has 15 amino acids. CDR3 sequence: CASSIATLYTGELFF. The CDR3 DNA is TGTGCCAGTAGTATAGCGACCCTTTACACCGGGGAGCTGTTTTTT.

This chain uses TRBV28 with TRBJ1-1; D unresolved. The germline CDR1 and CDR2 sequences are MDHEN and SYDVKM. This CDR3 is 15 amino acids long. The V and J ends lost 5 bases and 0 bases respectively, with 13 bases between them. The CDR3 here is CASSPPAGMNTEAFF. CDR3 DNA: TGTGCCAGCAGTCCCCCGGCAGGTATGAACACTGAAGCTTTCTTT.

The rearrangement joins TRBV6-5 to TRBJ1-4; possibly TRBD1 for D (5 bases). V lost 7 bases and J lost 6, with 15 bases in between. The germline V gene encodes CDR1 MNHEY and CDR2 SVGAGI. The CDR3 totals 14 residues. CDR3 in DNA: TGTGCCAGCAAACCTACCAGGGTGGATGAAAAACTGTTTTTT. This sequence encodes CASKPTRVDEKLFF.

There are many counts of this clonotype. The chain is built from TRBV9 and TRBJ2-3; possibly TRBD2 for D (6 bases). Trimming took 0 bases from V and 3 from J, leaving 11 bases between them. The CDR3 spans 15 residues. Germline-derived CDR1 and CDR2 are SGDLS and YYNGEE. The CDR3 DNA sequence: TGTGCCAGCAGCGTAGCCGTGGCGGGAACAGATACGCAGTATTTT. Its translation: CASSVAVAGTDTQYF. Full variable domain (remainder filled in from reference TRBV9 and TRBJ2-3): DSGVTQTPKHLITATGQRVTLRCSPRSGDLSVYWYQQSLDQGLQFLIQYYNGEERAKGNILERFSAQQFPDLHSELNLSSLELGDSALYFCASSVAVAGTDTQYFGPGTRLTVL.

This chain uses TRBV12-3 or TRBV12-4 with TRBJ2-2; D is possibly TRBD1 (6 bases). CDR3 length: 16 residues. Trimming shortened V by 6 bases and J by 0 bases, and 14 bases separated the two germline ends. Here the CDR3 DNA reads TGTGCCAGCAGACGTTCGGGGACATCGAACACCGGGGAGCTGTTTTTT. As protein: CASRRSGTSNTGELFF.